One sample yielded the 8 T cell receptor beta chains listed below, sequenced in a study of T cell changes during pregnancy in multiple sclerosis. Produced via immunoSEQ multiplex PCR; TCRdb's table is partial and in-frame only. The table has approximately 70,000 clones, more than 80% seen once. The material was peripheral blood, obtained in the third trimester of pregnancy. The receptors were gathered from a female donor with multiple sclerosis, enrolled in a pregnancy study.

V gene TRBV6-1 combines with J gene TRBJ2-1; TRBD2 aligns across 9 bases. Germline CDR1 MNHNS, CDR2 SASEGT. Losses at the gene ends were 2 bases for V and 8 bases for J; bases not matched to a gene: 10. The CDR3 sequence is 16 residues long. CDR3 loop: CASSEPILAGSYEQFF. The CDR3 DNA sequence: TGTGCCAGCAGTGAACCAATACTAGCGGGTTCGTATGAGCAGTTCTTC.

This chain uses TRBV6-1 with TRBJ2-5; the match to TRBD2 covers 7 bases. V was pared by 7 bases and J by 5 bases, with 4 bases of the junction left unmatched. The CDR3 has 12 residues. Germline values: CDR1 MNHNS, CDR2 SASEGT. The CDR3 DNA reads TGTGCCAGCAACCGGGAGGCGGAGACCCAGTACTTC. It specifies CASNREAETQYF.

In its sample, this clone was seen a few times. J is TRBJ2-7 and V is TRBV2, with TRBD2 identical over 9 bases. The V gene's germline CDR1 is SNHLY and CDR2 FYNNEI. This CDR3 comprises 14 residues. J was trimmed by 1 base and V by 5 bases; bases with no gene match: 3. The CDR3 DNA follows: TGTGCCAGCAGTTCGACTAGCGGATCCTACGAGCAGTACTTC. This translates into CASSSTSGSYEQYF.

The chain uses TRBV28 and TRBJ1-2, with a possible D match to TRBD1 (6 bases). The germline V gene encodes CDR1 MDHEN and CDR2 SYDVKM. This CDR3 region has 15 residues. V was trimmed by 5 bases and J by 8 bases, leaving 21 bases between them. The CDR3 DNA follows: TGTGCCAGCAGTCCTACGAGAGGGGGTATCGCCGGCTACACCTTC. Translated: CASSPTRGGIAGYTF.

The chain is built from TRBV4-1 and TRBJ2-7, with D possibly TRBD1 on 5 matching bases. The CDR3 totals 15 residues. V lost 1 base and J 1 base, leaving 11 bases between the germline ends. Germline V gene data show CDR1 as MGHRA and CDR2 as YSYEKL. CDR3 in DNA: TGCGCCAGCAGCCAAGCCTCAGGGCCTTCCTACGAGCAGTACTTC. Encoded protein: CASSQASGPSYEQYF.

This clone came up once. This chain's CDR3 is CASSPLDREKFEQYF. CDR3 coding DNA: TGTGCCAGTAGTCCATTGGACAGGGAAAAATTCGAGCAGTACTTC. This chain connects TRBV19 to TRBJ2-7; 8 nucleotides match TRBD1. The trim removed 5 bases at V and 6 bases at J, leaving 12 bases unmatched. CDR3 length equals 15 residues. Germline values: CDR1 LNHDA, CDR2 SQIVND (reference sequence).

J is TRBJ2-2 and V is TRBV5-1, with 7 bases that match TRBD1. Germline loops: CDR1 SGHRS, CDR2 YFSETQ. The V and J ends lost 2 bases and 3 bases, in that order; junction bases with no gene match: 1. This CDR3 spans 14 amino acids. The CDR3 here is CASSFTGDTGELFF. The CDR3 coding sequence is TGCGCCAGCAGCTTTACAGGGGACACCGGGGAGCTGTTTTTT.

This rearrangement joins TRBV18 to TRBJ2-5; D gene uncertain. This CDR3 contains 13 residues. Germline V CDR1 and CDR2: KGHSH, LQKENI. The ends were cut back, 3 bases at V and 1 base at J, with 6 bases in the middle. CDR3 in amino acids: CASSPLPQETQYF. CDR3 coding DNA: TGTGCCAGCTCACCCCTCCCCCAAGAGACCCAGTACTTC.